The present T cell receptor (beta chain) was sequenced within a study of long-term antiretroviral therapy in people with HIV. Sequencing used immunoSEQ v3.0 at survey level. Sequenced by immunoSEQ multiplex PCR; TCRdb stores in-frame clones only, minus some. The data show more than 20,000 clones, around 85% seen once. People in the study who had HIV all got their treatment in the United States. Each sample contained roughly 0.85-10 million cryopreserved PBMC, thawed before DNA extraction. As to this clone: Its specificity is unknown.

Study results and caveats: Neither ART adherence, viral resistance nor therapy changes were documented. Clonotypes expanded prior to ART showed repertoire dominance at all sampled time points.

The sequenced sample was unsorted PBMCs, obtained 2.3 years after starting antiretroviral therapy. This sequence originates from a man aged 40-50 years with HIV.

CDR3 region: CATSSDRGYGYTF. The DNA for the CDR3 is TGTGCCACCAGCTCTGACAGAGGCTATGGCTACACCTTC. V is TRBV25-1 and J is TRBJ1-2; TRBD1 is a possible D gene (5 bases). The CDR3 runs 13 residues. Germline assignment: CDR1 MGHDK and CDR2 SYGVNS. V lost 10 bases and J lost 4, with 16 bases in between.